A single sample is the source of the 22 T cell receptor beta chains below, sequenced in a study of beta chain features in type 1 diabetes. Expressed TCRB transcripts were sequenced after all isolated RNA was converted to cDNA. Assay: immunoSEQ multiplex PCR; the TCRdb copy retains only in-frame clones and omits some. Among hundreds of thousands of clones listed, about 14% were seen once. Source material: naive CD4+ T cells from blood. These TCRs come from a man aged 18 to 30 in good health.

The V gene is TRBV7-2, the J gene TRBJ2-7, with D perhaps TRBD2 (6 bases). V lost 0 bases and J 1 base, leaving 10 bases between the germline ends. This CDR3 comprises 15 residues. Per the germline V gene, CDR1 is SGHTA and CDR2 is FQGNSA. The CDR3 coding sequence is TGTGCCAGCAGCTTAGCGGTAGCGGTGTCCTACGAGCAGTACTTC. Protein: CASSLAVAVSYEQYF.

This clone was detected only a few times. The chain has TRBV7-6 and TRBJ2-7; 15 nucleotides match TRBD2. J lost 7 bases, V lost 1 base, and 17 bases had no gene match. Germline loops: CDR1 SGHVS, CDR2 FNYEAQ. This CDR3 has 20 residues. This CDR3 reads CASSLVWLGLAGGADREQYF. CDR3 nucleotide sequence: TGTGCCAGCAGCTTAGTTTGGTTGGGACTAGCGGGAGGTGCCGATAGGGAGCAGTACTTC.

This chain joins TRBV27 and TRBJ2-7; 7 positions match TRBD1. After removal of 6 bases from V and 4 bases from J, the junction contained 9 bases not matched to a gene. The CDR3 extends over 14 amino acids. Germline values: CDR1 MNHEY, CDR2 SMNVEV (reference sequence). The CDR3 is CASRAAGGGYEQYF. The CDR3 nucleotides are TGTGCCAGCAGGGCCGCAGGGGGTGGGTACGAGCAGTACTTC.

This clone has a handful of counts. Distinct nucleotide sequences in the sample also encode this CDR3. This rearrangement joins TRBV10-3 to TRBJ1-3; D remains unclear. CDR1 and CDR2 (germline): ENHRY, SYGVKD. Trimming left V 0 bases short and J 1 base short, with 4 bases between. CDR3 size: 14 residues. This chain's CDR3 is CAISESGSGNTIYF. CDR3 in DNA: TGTGCCATCAGTGAGTCGGGGTCTGGAAACACCATATATTTT.

V is TRBV29-1 and J is TRBJ1-4, with TRBD1 matching 8 bases. The CDR3 extends over 15 amino acids. Germline V CDR1 and CDR2: SQVTM, ANQGSEA. The trim removed 5 bases at V and 0 bases at J, leaving 5 bases unmatched. The chain's CDR3 is CSVRTGGSTNEKLFF. CDR3 nucleotides: TGCAGCGTTCGCACAGGGGGATCAACTAATGAAAAACTGTTTTTT.

This chain uses TRBV14 with TRBJ2-1; 11 bases line up with TRBD2. V gave up 5 bases and J gave up 0 bases; unmatched junction bases: 9. This CDR3 spans 18 amino acids. CDR1 and CDR2 (germline): SGHDN, FVKESK. CDR3 region: CASSTGTSGLSSYNEQFF. As DNA, the CDR3 is TGTGCCAGCAGCACCGGGACTAGCGGCCTTAGCTCCTACAATGAGCAGTTCTTC.

About this clone itself: Distinct nucleotide sequences in the sample also encode this CDR3. The chain employs TRBV7-2 and TRBJ1-1, with no clear D. The V end lost 3 bases, the J end lost 0 bases, and 5 bases lay between the germline ends. Germline V lookup: CDR1 SGHTA, CDR2 FQGNSA. This CDR3 comprises 13 residues. Written as DNA, the CDR3 is TGTGCCAGCAGCTTGTCGGTGAACACTGAAGCTTTCTTT. It codes for CASSLSVNTEAFF.

This clone was seen only a few times. This rearrangement joins TRBV18 to TRBJ1-5; 9 nucleotides align to TRBD1. With V trimmed by 6 bases and J by 2 bases, 8 bases remained unmatched. Germline CDR1 and CDR2: KGHSH and LQKENI. The CDR3 runs 16 residues. This CDR3 reads CASSSGTGTGNQPQHF. The CDR3 DNA follows: TGTGCCAGCTCGTCCGGGACAGGGACCGGCAATCAGCCCCAGCATTTT.

The table lists this clone with a few counts. The chain carries TRBV30 and TRBJ1-4; 8 bases are a match to TRBD1. Germline V CDR1 and CDR2: GTSNPN, SVGIG (reference sequence). The CDR3 length is 15 residues. After removal of 2 bases from V and 7 bases from J, the junction contained 9 bases not matched to a gene. CDR3: CAWSTGTGFGEKLFF. The CDR3 nucleotides are TGTGCCTGGAGTACCGGGACAGGTTTTGGTGAAAAACTGTTTTTT.

This chain connects TRBV29-1 to TRBJ1-2; D is unresolved. Germline V gives CDR1 SQVTM, CDR2 ANQGSEA. The ends were cut back, 4 bases at V and 2 bases at J, with 8 bases in the middle. The CDR3 is 12 amino acids. The CDR3 loop reads CSVGQANYGYTF. DNA for the CDR3: TGCAGCGTTGGGCAGGCAAACTATGGCTACACCTTC.

This clone was picked up a small number of times. The chain joins TRBV6-5 to TRBJ2-3; D gene ambiguous. This CDR3 has 13 amino acids. Germline loops: CDR1 MNHEY, CDR2 SVGAGI. Trimming removed 0 bases at V and 6 bases at J, with 7 bases between. The CDR3 DNA sequence: TGTGCCAGCAGTTACTCGACGGTTGATACGCAGTATTTT. As protein: CASSYSTVDTQYF.

This clone was observed a few times. The V and J genes are TRBV30 and TRBJ1-5; no firm D call. The CDR3 covers 12 residues. In germline, CDR1 is GTSNPN, CDR2 SVGIG (reference sequence). The V end was cut by 1 base, the J end by 7 bases, with 8 bases between. The CDR3 DNA reads TGTGCCTGGAGTGAGGGTAAGCAGCCCCAGCATTTT. It codes for CAWSEGKQPQHF.

The V call is TRBV4-2, the J call TRBJ2-3; no clear D. Trimming took off 4 bases at V and 5 bases at J, with 13 bases between the two ends. The CDR3 is 14 amino acids. In germline, CDR1 is LGHNA, CDR2 YNFKEQ. The CDR3, as DNA: TGTGCCAGCAGCCCAATGGTATCGGGAGATACGCAGTATTTT. This sequence encodes CASSPMVSGDTQYF.

The chain couples TRBV19 to TRBJ2-1, with TRBD1 matching 10 bases. The CDR3 is made up of 15 amino acids. CDR1 is LNHDA and CDR2 is SQIVND in the germline V gene (reference sequence). V shed 7 bases, J shed 3 bases, and the junction held 6 bases outside the gene matches. CDR3 coding DNA: TGTGCCAGTACCCGACAGGGGGCTTTCTACAATGAGCAGTTCTTC. Its translation is CASTRQGAFYNEQFF.

This clone was detected only a few times. CDR3 region: CASRETYGYTF. The CDR3 nucleotides read TGCGCCAGCAGGGAAACCTATGGCTACACCTTC. V is TRBV5-1 and J is TRBJ1-2, with D unresolved. CDR1 is SGHRS, CDR2 YFSETQ, per germline. The CDR3 consists of 11 residues. V was shortened by 5 bases and J by 4 bases, with 6 bases between the two germline ends.

The chain's CDR3 is CASSPSQSDTDTQYF. The CDR3 nucleotides read TGTGCCAGCTCACCCAGCCAGTCGGACACAGATACGCAGTATTTT. This sequence joins TRBV18 and TRBJ2-3, with D uncertain. This CDR3 is 15 amino acids long. Looked up from germline, CDR1 is KGHSH and CDR2 is LQKENI. V lost 3 bases, J lost 2 bases, and 12 bases lay in between.

This clone was detected only a few times. The CDR3 DNA reads as TGTGCCAGCAGCTCTGGACAGCTAACCGAGAATAATTCACCCCTCCACTTT. Residues: CASSSGQLTENNSPLHF. V is TRBV4-2 and J is TRBJ1-6, with D perhaps matching TRBD1 (6 bases). The V end lost 5 bases, the J end lost 5 bases, and 19 bases lay between the germline ends. CDR1 LGHNA and CDR2 YNFKEQ come from the germline V gene. The CDR3 loop spans 17 amino acids.

This clone was found a few times. V is TRBV4-3 and J is TRBJ2-6; D is unclear. Trimming cost V 2 bases and J 1 base, with 6 bases left between them. The CDR3 consists of 15 residues. CDR1 is LGHNA and CDR2 is YSLEER in the germline V gene. The CDR3 nucleotides read TGCGCCAGCAGCCAACATAGGTCTGGGGCCAACGTCCTGACTTTC. Amino acid sequence: CASSQHRSGANVLTF.

The chain combines TRBV15 with TRBJ2-7, with a weak D call TRBD1 (5 bases). Germline CDR1 is LNHNV and CDR2 is YYDKDF (reference sequence). Trimming took 0 bases from V and 7 from J, leaving 16 bases between them. This CDR3 is 15 amino acids long. This chain's CDR3 is CATSRDMLKGREQYF. Here the CDR3 DNA reads TGTGCCACCAGCAGAGATATGTTGAAGGGGCGGGAGCAGTACTTC.

This clone was found a few times. The V gene is TRBV10-3, the J gene TRBJ1-4; 10 bases map to TRBD1. Germline assignment: CDR1 ENHRY and CDR2 SYGVKD. The CDR3 is made up of 14 amino acids. V shed 6 bases, J shed 8 bases, and the junction held 6 bases outside the gene matches. The CDR3 spells CAISLGQGGEKLFF. As DNA, the CDR3 is TGTGCCATCAGCCTCGGACAGGGGGGGGAAAAACTGTTTTTT.

J is TRBJ2-6 and V is TRBV21-1; TRBD1 was called by the table and not checked on the DNA. TRBV21-1 is a pseudogene locus. The CDR3 contains 16 residues. As DNA, the CDR3 is TGTGCCAGCAGCCTGCAGTGCCAGGTGGGGGCCAACGTCCTGACTTTC. Amino acid sequence: CASSLQCQVGANVLTF.

This clone was counted a few times. This sequence joins TRBV7-3 and TRBJ2-3; no clear D gene. V was pared by 2 bases and J by 2 bases, with 11 bases between. The CDR3 totals 15 residues. The germline V gene encodes CDR1 SGHTA and CDR2 FQGTGA. The CDR3 region is CASSLLPGNTDTQYF. Here the CDR3 DNA reads TGTGCCAGCAGCTTACTGCCCGGAAACACAGATACGCAGTATTTT.